A selection of T cell receptor beta chains follows, all from one sample in a study of OX40 agonist ivuxolimab in advanced cancers. Data came from immunoSEQ multiplex PCR; TCRdb stores just in-frame clones and leaves some out. The sample consists of approximately 58,000 clones, 75% to 95% of them appearing once. Here the sequenced sample was CD4+ or CD8+ T cells sorted from blood, taken in a trial of the OX40 agonist ivuxolimab. Receptor source: an adult with an advanced solid tumor such as melanoma, head and neck, liver or kidney cancer. Both conserved end residues are part of each CDR3. A D gene is named only where the DNA matches it firmly. Size values are once, few and many counts, or a class for expanded clones, and some rows have none.

J gene | CDR3 length | D gene | V gene | clone size | CDR3 protein | CDR3 DNA
TRBJ1-2 | 15 | - | TRBV11-2 | - | CASSLDRRAPGGYTF | TGTGCCAGCAGCTTAGACCGCAGGGCCCCGGGAGGCTACACCTTC
TRBJ2-3 | 16 | - | TRBV14 | - | CASSQGGFFGLDTQYF | TGTGCCAGCAGCCAAGGGGGCTTTTTTGGGTTGGATACGCAGTATTTT
TRBJ2-7 | 12 | - | TRBV6-1 | - | CASSFLPYEQYF | TGTGCCAGCAGTTTTCTGCCCTACGAGCAGTACTTC
TRBJ2-7 | 16 | - | TRBV28 | - | CASSLSQAGTNYEQYF | TGTGCCAGCAGTTTATCCCAGGCCGGGACAAACTACGAGCAGTACTTC
TRBJ2-7 | 15 | TRBD2 | TRBV19 | - | CASSINLAGLREQYF | TGTGCCAGTAGTATTAACCTAGCGGGATTAAGGGAGCAGTACTTC
TRBJ1-1 | 16 | - | TRBV11-2 | - | CASRLGAVGSDTEAFF | TGTGCCAGCAGGCTAGGGGCAGTGGGATCAGACACTGAAGCTTTCTTT
TRBJ2-6 | 17 | - | TRBV11-2 | once | CASSLEGRYSGANVLTF | TGTGCCAGCAGCTTAGAGGGACGGTACTCTGGGGCCAACGTCCTGACTTTC
TRBJ2-7 | 15 | TRBD2 | TRBV27 | - | CASSPGTSGSNEQYF | TGTGCCAGCAGTCCCGGGACTAGCGGGAGTAACGAGCAGTACTTC
TRBJ2-3 | 14 | - | TRBV5-4 | once | CASSFIARTDTQYF | TGTGCCAGCAGCTTTATAGCCCGCACAGATACGCAGTATTTT
TRBJ2-6 | 15 | - | TRBV27 | once | CASSLVGSGANVLTF | TGTGCCAGCAGTTTGGTAGGCTCTGGGGCCAACGTCCTGACTTTC
TRBJ1-1 | 13 | - | TRBV7-9 | - | CASSGGAWAEAFF | TGTGCCAGCAGCGGGGGGGCATGGGCTGAAGCTTTCTTT
TRBJ1-5 | 18 | - | TRBV7-8 | - | CASSSPAGGIPSNQPQHF | TGTGCCAGCAGCTCCCCCGCCGGGGGAATTCCTAGCAATCAGCCCCAGCATTTT
TRBJ1-1 | 13 | - | TRBV5-4 | - | CASRAGGNTEAFF | TGTGCCAGCAGGGCGGGGGGGAACACTGAAGCTTTCTTT
TRBJ1-5 | 15 | TRBD1 | TRBV25-1 | once | CASSEDRDSNQPQHF | TGTGCCAGCAGTGAGGACAGGGATAGCAATCAGCCCCAGCATTTT
TRBJ2-7 | 13 | TRBD1 | TRBV19 | - | CASSQGAIYEQYF | TGTGCCAGTAGTCAGGGGGCGATCTACGAGCAGTACTTC
TRBJ2-1 | 15 | - | TRBV10-2 | - | CASNEAGGESNEQFF | TGCGCCAGCAACGAAGCGGGTGGGGAAAGCAATGAGCAGTTCTTC
TRBJ2-1 | 13 | - | TRBV7-7 | - | CASSPSSYNEQFF | TGTGCCAGCAGCCCCAGCTCCTACAATGAGCAGTTCTTC
TRBJ1-5 | 15 | - | TRBV6-1 | - | CASSEPAGSNQPQHF | TGTGCCAGCAGTGAACCCGCTGGAAGCAATCAGCCCCAGCATTTT
TRBJ2-1 | 15 | TRBD2 | TRBV7-9 | once | CASSLLAGAYNEQFF | TGTGCCAGCAGCTTACTAGCGGGAGCGTACAATGAGCAGTTCTTC
TRBJ2-5 | 12 | - | TRBV7-9 | - | CASSLVGETQYF | TGTGCCAGCAGCTTGGTGGGGGAGACCCAGTACTTC
TRBJ2-1 | 14 | - | TRBV27 | - | CASSGRGYYNEQFF | TGTGCCAGCAGCGGGAGAGGATACTACAATGAGCAGTTCTTC
TRBJ2-2 | 15 | - | TRBV4-3 | - | CASSQDRAGTGELFF | TGCGCCAGCAGCCAAGACAGGGCAGGTACCGGGGAGCTGTTTTTT
TRBJ1-1 | 14 | - | TRBV6-5 | - | CASRGLGEATEAFF | TGTGCCAGCAGGGGCCTAGGGGAAGCCACTGAAGCTTTCTTT
TRBJ1-2 | 13 | - | TRBV12-5 | - | CASGLPSGYGYTF | TGTGCTAGTGGTTTGCCCTCTGGGTATGGCTACACCTTC
TRBJ2-2 | 15 | - | TRBV11-2 | - | CASSPMVGYTGELFF | TGTGCCAGCAGCCCGATGGTGGGTTACACCGGGGAGCTGTTTTTT